This TCR beta chain originates from a study of tumor-infiltrating lymphocytes in localized non-small cell lung cancer. Study-wide findings and caveats: T-cell fraction did not differ between immunotypes IM1 and IM2. TCR sequencing covered a subset of patients with enough tissue. Compared with uninvolved lung, tumors showed higher T cell infiltration by TCRbeta sequencing.

Using immunoSEQ multiplex PCR, the repertoire was profiled, and TCRdb retains in-frame clones only, with some absent. Seen here are 7,000 to 9,500 clones, around three quarters observed once, and the top ten hold approximately 4.6%. The CDR3 has 9 residues. The V end was cut by 6 bases, the J end by 11 bases, with 8 bases between. Germline lookup yields CDR1 MRHNA and CDR2 SNTAGT. A remark on this clone: Its antigen is unidentified.

The sequence derives from a human donor with non-small cell lung cancer. The genes are TRBV6-4 and TRBJ2-7; D gene unclear. The sample consisted of lung tumor tissue. CDR3 sequence (DNA): TGTGCCAGCAGATCGTTGGAGTACTTC. Protein sequence: CASRSLEYF.